These 6 T cell receptor beta chains were sequenced from one sample in a study of regulatory T cells in long-lasting Graves disease. Time point described: newly diagnosed GD, antithyroid drugs for less than 3 months. PBMC-derived RNA was used for the TCR library. To make TCR beta libraries, researchers used iRepertoire HTBI primers and Arm-PCR of CDR3 regions. TCRdb re-analysed the multiplex PCR reads in MiXCR, keeping a single row per CDR3 protein. The table has about 500,000 distinct CDR3 sequences, approximately 12% seen once. The same sample was also used in a study of T cells in Graves' hyperthyroidism and ophthalmopathy.

Sequencing was performed on peripheral blood mononuclear cells (PBMCs), taken at new diagnosis, from a patient treated with antithyroid drugs. The receptors shown here come from a woman in her 30s with Graves disease.

The CDR3 reads CASIKAGDRGKGGYTF. For the CDR3, the DNA is TGTGCCAGCATCAAAGCCGGTGACAGGGGAAAGGGTGGCTACACCTTC. This rearrangement joins TRBV7-9 to TRBJ1-2; TRBD1 agrees at 8 bases. CDR1 SEHNR and CDR2 FQNEAQ come from the germline V gene (reference sequence). V lost 7 bases to trimming and J lost 7 bases; unmatched junction nucleotides: 17. This CDR3 region has 16 residues.

The chain is built from TRBV12-3 or TRBV12-4 and TRBJ2-5, with 9 bases fitting TRBD1. Losses at the gene ends were 6 bases for V and 5 bases for J; bases not matched to a gene: 7. The CDR3 runs to 14 residues. CDR3 nucleotides: TGTGCCAGCAGGCCGGGACAGGGTGCGGAGACCCAGTACTTC. Amino acids: CASRPGQGAETQYF.

A note on this clonotype: A junction boundary mismatches the germline segment, possibly from a read error. The J gene is TRBJ2-3, the V gene TRBV14; maybe TRBD1 (6 bases). The V gene's germline CDR1 is SGHDN and CDR2 FVKESK. CDR3 length equals 15 residues. CDR3 DNA: TGTGCCAGCAGCCCTTTAAGGGGTCGGACAGATGCGCAGTATTTT. As protein: CASSPLRGRTDAQYF.

This clonotype was seen repeatedly, ten times or more. The junction and the germline gene differ at one end; a read error may be behind it. J is TRBJ1-5 and V is TRBV28; a possible D gene is TRBD1 (5 bases). The germline CDR1 and CDR2 sequences are MDHEN and SYDVKM. This CDR3 spans 13 amino acids. CDR3 sequence (DNA): TGTGCCGGCAGGGACTATAGCAATCAGCCCCAGCATTTT. Translated, it gives CAGRDYSNQPQHF. The complete variable domain, with remaining parts taken from reference TRBV28 and TRBJ1-5, reads DVKVTQSSRYLVKRTGEKVFLECVQDMDHENMFWYRQDPGLGLRLIYFSYDVKMKEKGDIPEGYSVSREKKERFSLILESASTNQTSMYLCAGRDYSNQPQHFGDGTRLSIL.

This sequence joins TRBV20-1 and TRBJ1-3, with D unresolved. The V and J ends lost 6 bases and 1 base respectively, with 13 bases between them. Germline V gene lookup returns CDR1 DFQATT and CDR2 SNEGSKA (reference sequence). This CDR3 comprises 14 residues. CDR3 sequence (DNA): TGCAGTGCCAGACTCGAAGGTTCTGGAAACACCATATATTTT. Translating it yields CSARLEGSGNTIYF.

The sample holds many counts of this clonotype. The chain uses TRBV27 and TRBJ2-2; 10 nucleotides agree with TRBD1. The junction had 11 bases not matched to a gene; V was cut back by 5 bases and J by 5 bases. The CDR3 is 17 residues long. The germline CDR1 and CDR2 sequences are MNHEY and SMNVEV (reference sequence). CDR3 coding DNA: TGTGCCAGCAGTGCCCCGGGACAGGGGATTAGAACCGGGGAGCTGTTTTTT. Its protein is CASSAPGQGIRTGELFF.